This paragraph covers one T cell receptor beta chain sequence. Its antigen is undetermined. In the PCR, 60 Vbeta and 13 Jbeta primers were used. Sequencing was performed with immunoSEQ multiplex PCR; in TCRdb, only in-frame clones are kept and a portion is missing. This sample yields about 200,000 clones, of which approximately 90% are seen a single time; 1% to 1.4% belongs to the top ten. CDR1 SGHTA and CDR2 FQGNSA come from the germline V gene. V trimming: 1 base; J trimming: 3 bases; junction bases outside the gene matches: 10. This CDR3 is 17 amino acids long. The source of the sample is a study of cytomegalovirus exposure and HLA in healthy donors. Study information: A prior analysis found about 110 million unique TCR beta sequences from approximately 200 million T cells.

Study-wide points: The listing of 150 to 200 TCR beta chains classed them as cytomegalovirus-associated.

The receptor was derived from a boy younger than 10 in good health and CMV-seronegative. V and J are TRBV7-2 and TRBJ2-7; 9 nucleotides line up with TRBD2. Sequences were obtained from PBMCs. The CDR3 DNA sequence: TGTGCCAGCAGCTTAGTGCGGCTAGCGGGGACCCTCTACGAGCAGTACTTC. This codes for CASSLVRLAGTLYEQYF.